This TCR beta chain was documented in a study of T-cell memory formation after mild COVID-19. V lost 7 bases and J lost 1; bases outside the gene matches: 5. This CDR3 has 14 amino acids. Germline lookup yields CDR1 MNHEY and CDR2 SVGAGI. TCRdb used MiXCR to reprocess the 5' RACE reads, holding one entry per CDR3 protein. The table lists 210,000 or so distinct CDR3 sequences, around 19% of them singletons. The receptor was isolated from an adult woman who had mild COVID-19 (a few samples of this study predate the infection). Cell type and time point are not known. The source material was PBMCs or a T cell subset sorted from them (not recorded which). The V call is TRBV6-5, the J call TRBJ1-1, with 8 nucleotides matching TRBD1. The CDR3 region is CASTRDRGNTEAFF. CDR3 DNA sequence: TGTGCCAGCACCCGAGACAGGGGGAACACTGAAGCTTTCTTT.